The 16 T cell receptor beta chains below come from one sample, sequenced in a study of regulatory T cells in long-lasting Graves disease. Time point meaning: persistent/refractory GD, antithyroid drugs over 5 years with positive TRAb. RNA isolated from PBMCs was used to make the TCR library. Building of the TCR beta libraries involved iRepertoire HTBI primers and Arm-PCR of CDR3 regions. MiXCR was run by TCRdb on the multiplex PCR reads, yielding one entry per CDR3 protein. The sample carries around 460,000 distinct CDR3 sequences, 20% to 25% recorded once. The sample consisted of peripheral blood mononuclear cells (PBMCs), taken when the disease was refractory, from a patient treated with antithyroid drugs. The receptors were gathered from a female donor with Graves disease.

This clonotype has ten or more counts. One end of the junction is discordant with germline, which a read error may explain. The rearrangement joins TRBV28 to TRBJ1-4; D is uncertain. CDR3 size: 11 residues. Germline values: CDR1 MDHEN, CDR2 SYDVKM. The CDR3 loop is CANSTLGELFF. The CDR3 DNA is TGTGCCAACAGTACACTTGGGGAACTGTTTTTT.

The V call is TRBV29-1, the J call TRBJ2-2; D not certain. The CDR3 totals 13 residues. CDR1 and CDR2 (germline): SQVTM, ANQGSEA. V lost 6 bases and J 3 bases, leaving 11 bases between the germline ends. This chain's CDR3 is CSVGGGYTGELFF. Here the CDR3 DNA reads TGCAGCGTAGGTGGTGGGTACACCGGGGAGCTGTTTTTT.

This clonotype was counted at least ten times. This chain connects TRBV30 to TRBJ1-6; D call uncertain. The length of the CDR3 is 13 residues. V was clipped by 3 bases and J by 7 bases, with 10 bases between them. Germline V CDR1 and CDR2: GTSNPN, SVGIG (reference sequence). CDR3 sequence reads: CAWRPGDNSPLHF. The DNA of the CDR3 is TGTGCCTGGAGACCCGGAGACAATTCACCCCTCCACTTT.

This clonotype was seen many times. The V gene is TRBV29-1, the J gene TRBJ1-1, with unresolved D. In germline, CDR1 is SQVTM, CDR2 ANQGSEA. The CDR3 extends over 11 amino acids. The V gene lost 3 bases and the J gene lost 5 bases, with 7 bases spanning the gap. In DNA form, the CDR3 reads TGCAGCGTTGATGTGGGAACTGAAGCTTTCTTT. It translates to CSVDVGTEAFF.

At least ten counts were recorded for this clonotype. The chain employs TRBV2 and TRBJ2-5; D possibly corresponds to TRBD1 (6 bases). V was cut by 4 bases and J by 2 bases, with 8 bases left in between. The CDR3 sequence is 13 residues long. CDR1 SNHLY and CDR2 FYNNEI come from the germline V gene. Here the CDR3 reads CASSGTAQETQYF. The CDR3 bases are TGTGCCAGCAGTGGGACAGCACAAGAGACCCAGTACTTC.

This chain connects TRBV30 to TRBJ2-7; 7 positions match TRBD1. With V trimmed by 1 base and J by 3 bases, 15 bases remained unmatched. The V gene's germline CDR1 is GTSNPN and CDR2 SVGIG (reference sequence). This CDR3 spans 17 amino acids. The CDR3 reads CAWSDSRTGTVNYEQYF. In DNA form, the CDR3 reads TGTGCCTGGAGTGATAGTCGTACCGGGACAGTCAACTACGAGCAGTACTTC.

This chain connects TRBV2 to TRBJ2-7, with 8 bases matching TRBD1. There are 16 residues in the CDR3. V shed 8 bases, J shed 3 bases, and the junction held 15 bases outside the gene matches. Per germline, CDR1 SNHLY and CDR2 FYNNEI. The CDR3 coding sequence is TGTGCCAGCTCAACCCTCCGACAGGGGAGAGTCTACGAGCAGTACTTC. The encoded protein is CASSTLRQGRVYEQYF.

The table lists this clonotype with many counts. The rearrangement links TRBV6-2 or TRBV6-3 to TRBJ2-7, with a tentative D call TRBD2 (6 bases). This CDR3 spans 11 amino acids. Germline V gene data show CDR1 as MNHEY and CDR2 as SVGEGT. V was trimmed by 2 bases and J by 7 bases, leaving 6 bases between them. This CDR3 is CASSYAGEQYF. CDR3 bases: TGTGCCAGCAGTTACGCGGGAGAGCAGTACTTC.

The chain links TRBV7-8 to TRBJ2-7; perhaps TRBD2 as D (7 bases). The germline gives CDR1 SGHVS, CDR2 FQNEAQ. The CDR3 extends over 15 amino acids. CDR3 region: CATKLGGAMGYEQYF. Written as DNA, the CDR3 is TGTGCGACAAAGTTGGGGGGGGCGATGGGTTACGAGCAGTACTTC.

This clonotype was picked up many times. This sequence joins TRBV6-5 and TRBJ2-7; 8 nucleotides line up with TRBD1. Trimming removed 2 bases from V and 6 bases from J; junction bases left unmatched: 6. The V gene's germline CDR1 is MNHEY and CDR2 SVGAGI. The CDR3 extends over 14 amino acids. CDR3 protein: CASSYQGALSEQYF. The CDR3 nucleotides are TGTGCCAGCAGTTACCAGGGGGCGCTGAGCGAGCAGTACTTC.

The DNA for the CDR3 is TGTGCCAGCAGTTACGGTTGGAACACTGAAGCTTTCTTT. Translated, it gives CASSYGWNTEAFF. The chain recombines TRBV6-5 with TRBJ1-1; D unclear. The CDR3 has 13 amino acids. The germline V and J ends were trimmed by 2 bases and 1 base, with 5 bases remaining between them. The V gene's germline CDR1 is MNHEY and CDR2 SVGAGI.

This clonotype occurred many times. The chain uses TRBV12-3 or TRBV12-4 and TRBJ2-2, with 10 bases identical to TRBD1. Germline trimming cut 2 bases from V and 4 bases from J; bases unmatched to any gene: 1. The CDR3 length is 15 residues. The CDR3 sequence is CASSLWDRGTGELFF. The DNA of the CDR3 is TGTGCCAGCAGTTTATGGGACAGGGGCACCGGGGAGCTGTTTTTT.

The gene calls are TRBV9 and TRBJ2-7; weak D call: TRBD1 (5 bases). V was pared by 0 bases and J by 5 bases, with 9 bases between. Germline CDR1 is SGDLS and CDR2 is YYNGEE. The CDR3 has 13 residues. CDR3 nucleotide sequence: TGTGCCAGCAGCGTAGAACAGGAAGACGAGCAGTACTTC. Its protein is CASSVEQEDEQYF. The full variable domain, with the rest looked up from reference TRBV9 and TRBJ2-7, is DSGVTQTPKHLITATGQRVTLRCSPRSGDLSVYWYQQSLDQGLQFLIQYYNGEERAKGNILERFSAQQFPDLHSELNLSSLELGDSALYFCASSVEQEDEQYFGPGTRLTVT.

This chain links TRBV5-1 with TRBJ1-5, with 8 bases matching TRBD1. CDR1 and CDR2 from the germline V gene are SGHRS and YFSETQ. CDR3 length: 17 residues. The V and J ends lost 1 base and 1 base, in that order; junction bases with no gene match: 7. The CDR3 DNA reads TGCGCCAGCAGCTTGAATCCAGGGGGCGCGAGCAATCAGCCCCAGCATTTT. This sequence encodes CASSLNPGGASNQPQHF.

The chain joins TRBV7-2 to TRBJ2-3; 14 bases line up with TRBD2. Germline V lookup: CDR1 SGHTA, CDR2 FQGNSA. This CDR3 has 15 amino acids. V lost 4 bases to trimming and J lost 6 bases; unmatched junction nucleotides: 3. This CDR3 reads CASSYRLAGGDTQYF. The CDR3 DNA is TGTGCCAGCAGCTACAGACTAGCGGGGGGGGATACGCAGTATTTT.

The rearrangement joins TRBV24-1 to TRBJ2-1, with D maybe TRBD1 (6 bases). The CDR3 has 13 residues. The V gene's germline CDR1 is KGHDR and CDR2 SFDVKD. V was pared by 8 bases and J by 8 bases, with 15 bases between. CDR3 coding DNA: TGTGCCACCACGGGTCTGGGGGCGGATGAGCAGTTCTTC. Its translation: CATTGLGADEQFF.